These 11 T cell receptor beta chains were all obtained from the same sample, sequenced in a study of blood T cell repertoires in COVID-19. The table came from immunoSEQ multiplex PCR; TCRdb's copy has only in-frame clones and leaves some out. The sample shows about 49,000 clones, around 84% of them seen only once. The sample comprised peripheral blood. Receptors originate from a man aged 50-59 years with acute or convalescent COVID-19.

The CDR3 protein is CASSYRQGLPYEQYF. The DNA for the CDR3 is TGTGCCAGCAGTTACAGACAGGGCTTGCCGTACGAGCAGTACTTC. V and J are TRBV6-5 and TRBJ2-7, with 7 bases identical to TRBD1. The CDR3 spans 15 residues. J was trimmed by 4 bases and V by 2 bases; bases with no gene match: 8. The germline CDR1 and CDR2 sequences are MNHEY and SVGAGI.

The chain joins TRBV11-2 to TRBJ2-3, with 7 bases that match TRBD1. V was pared by 4 bases and J by 9 bases, with 7 bases of the junction left unmatched. Germline V lookup: CDR1 SGHAT, CDR2 FQNNGV. The CDR3 length is 13 residues. CDR3 sequence (DNA): TGTGCCAGCAGCTATACAGGGGATGCGACGCAGTATTTT. Amino acids: CASSYTGDATQYF.

The chain employs TRBV19 and TRBJ1-5; D is possibly TRBD1 (6 bases). CDR3 length: 14 amino acids. V lost 6 bases, J lost 7 bases, and 16 bases lay in between. The germline gives CDR1 LNHDA, CDR2 SQIVND (reference sequence). The CDR3 nucleotides read TGTGCCAGTAGGTGGGTGACAGGAGGACAGCCCCAGCATTTT. It translates to CASRWVTGGQPQHF.

The rearrangement joins TRBV2 to TRBJ1-5; 9 nucleotides agree with TRBD1. V was clipped by 5 bases and J by 7 bases; unmatched bases: 6. This CDR3 has 14 amino acids. Germline CDR1 reads SNHLY; CDR2 reads FYNNEI. The CDR3 is CASSQGQGSQPQHF. DNA for the CDR3: TGTGCCAGCAGTCAGGGACAGGGTAGCCAGCCCCAGCATTTT. Filled out from reference TRBV2 and TRBJ1-5, the complete variable domain reads EPEVTQTPSHQVTQMGQEVILRCVPISNHLYFYWYRQILGQKVEFLVSFYNNEISEKSEIFDDQFSVERPDGSNFTLKIRSTKLEDSAMYFCASSQGQGSQPQHFGDGTRLSIL.

The V gene is TRBV28, the J gene TRBJ1-2; 9 nucleotides agree with TRBD1. CDR1 MDHEN and CDR2 SYDVKM come from the germline V gene. Trimming removed 4 bases from V and 7 bases from J; junction bases left unmatched: 10. The CDR3 has 15 residues. CDR3 residues: CASSSLPGQGFGYTF. Written as DNA, the CDR3 is TGTGCCAGCAGTTCCCTTCCGGGACAGGGATTTGGCTACACCTTC.

The V and J genes are TRBV6-4 and TRBJ1-5; tentatively, D is TRBD1 (5 bases). Germline CDR1 and CDR2: MRHNA and SNTAGT. This CDR3 is 14 amino acids long. Trimming shortened V by 4 bases and J by 2 bases, and 9 bases separated the two germline ends. CDR3 sequence: CASSVRDGNQPQHF. The CDR3 DNA is TGTGCCAGCAGTGTGCGGGACGGCAATCAGCCCCAGCATTTT.

This clone was counted only a few times. V gene TRBV11-2 combines with J gene TRBJ2-1; D may be TRBD2 (6 bases). The V end lost 1 base, the J end lost 7 bases, and 11 bases lay between the germline ends. The CDR3 totals 14 residues. The germline V gene has CDR1 SGHAT and CDR2 FQNNGV. The CDR3 nucleotides are TGTGCCAGCAGCTTAGGGCTAGCGTCGAATGAGCAGTTCTTC. Residues: CASSLGLASNEQFF.

The chain couples TRBV7-7 to TRBJ1-4; weak D call: TRBD1 (6 bases). CDR1 SSHAT and CDR2 FNYEAQ come from the germline V gene (reference sequence). V lost 5 bases and J 7 bases, leaving 20 bases between the germline ends. This CDR3 contains 16 residues. In DNA form, the CDR3 reads TGTGCCAGCAGCCCTAACCCCGGGGGCGGGGGTGAAAAACTGTTTTTT. This sequence encodes CASSPNPGGGGEKLFF.

The chain uses TRBV7-2 and TRBJ1-3; 8 bases are shared with TRBD1. Per the germline V gene, CDR1 is SGHTA and CDR2 is FQGNSA. V was clipped by 3 bases and J by 2 bases; unmatched bases: 3. CDR3 length: 15 residues. The CDR3 loop reads CASSFEQGAGNTIYF. CDR3 sequence (DNA): TGTGCCAGCAGCTTCGAACAGGGGGCTGGAAACACCATATATTTT.

As for this clone: In the same sample, other DNA sequences code for this CDR3. The chain employs TRBV11-3 and TRBJ2-7; D is uncertain. Trimming shortened V by 1 base and J by 6 bases, and 10 bases separated the two germline ends. The CDR3 loop spans 13 amino acids. Germline V gene lookup returns CDR1 SGHNT and CDR2 YENEEA. As DNA, the CDR3 is TGTGCCAGCAGCTTAGTGGCTGTAGCCGAGCAGTACTTC. Its translation: CASSLVAVAEQYF.

The rearrangement links TRBV24-1 to TRBJ2-5; 9 bases align to TRBD1. This CDR3 is 15 amino acids long. Germline loops: CDR1 KGHDR, CDR2 SFDVKD. With 4 bases clipped from V and 4 bases from J, the junction kept 6 bases outside the gene matches. CDR3 sequence (DNA): TGTGCCACCAGTGAAACTGGACAGGGGAGAGAGACCCAGTACTTC. It specifies CATSETGQGRETQYF.